These 25 T cell receptor beta chains originate from one sample sequenced in a study of T cells in Graves' hyperthyroidism and ophthalmopathy. RNA transcripts provided the source from which TCR beta CDR3 regions were amplified. First-round RT-PCR of the TCR CDR3 relied on the HTBI primer set. In TCRdb, the multiplex PCR reads were re-called with MiXCR into one record per CDR3 protein. The repertoire includes some 370,000 distinct CDR3 sequences, 11% to 15% of them detected once, and 28% sits in the top ten. The sample was blood. The receptors shown here come from a man between 50 and 59 years old with Graves' ophthalmopathy.

The table lists this clonotype with many counts. The chain uses TRBV18 and TRBJ1-1; no firm D call. This CDR3 is 13 amino acids long. V lost 0 bases and J 6 bases, leaving 8 bases between the germline ends. Germline assignment: CDR1 KGHSH and CDR2 LQKENI. Written as DNA, the CDR3 is TGTGCCAGCTCACCACCTCAGATTTCTGAAGCTTTCTTT. It codes for CASSPPQISEAFF.

This clonotype was recorded many times. The V and J genes are TRBV30 and TRBJ1-2; D call uncertain. CDR1 is GTSNPN and CDR2 is SVGIG in the germline V gene (reference sequence). The CDR3 covers 13 residues. V lost 4 bases and J 8 bases, leaving 17 bases between the germline ends. CDR3 sequence (DNA): TGTGCCTGGACCCCCACAAGAGTCTGGGGCTACACCTTC. Its protein product is CAWTPTRVWGYTF.

This chain uses TRBV5-4 with TRBJ2-3, with D possibly TRBD2 on 7 matching bases. CDR1 and CDR2 from the germline V gene are SGHNT and YYREEE (reference sequence). The CDR3 is 15 amino acids. V was trimmed by 4 bases and J by 0 bases, leaving 12 bases between them. As DNA, the CDR3 is TGTGCCAGCAGCCCTGGGGGGGCAAGCACAGATACGCAGTATTTT. Residues: CASSPGGASTDTQYF.

There are many counts of this clonotype. The junction differs from germline at one of its ends, possibly a read error. V and J are TRBV7-8 and TRBJ2-3; 11 bases map to TRBD2. The germline V gene has CDR1 SGHVS and CDR2 FQNEAQ. The CDR3 is made up of 16 amino acids. CDR3 bases: TGTGCCAGCAGCTTTAGCGGGAGGGCCGTCACAGGTACGCAGTATTTT. Its protein is CASSFSGRAVTGTQYF.

The chain has TRBV19 and TRBJ2-5; tentative D call: TRBD2 (6 bases). From germline, CDR1 is LNHDA and CDR2 SQIVND (reference sequence). CDR3 size: 14 residues. V lost 1 base to trimming and J lost 5 bases, with 11 bases between them. In nucleotides, the CDR3 is TGTGCCAGTAGTATAGCGGCGGGGCTGGAGACCCAGTACTTC. This gives the protein CASSIAAGLETQYF.

This clonotype was seen at least ten times. The rearrangement joins TRBV12-3 or TRBV12-4 to TRBJ2-7; weak D call: TRBD1 (5 bases). The CDR3 has 15 amino acids. The V end was cut by 6 bases, the J end by 4 bases, with 19 bases between. The CDR3 sequence is CASSPERQRMYEQYF. The CDR3 bases are TGTGCCAGCAGCCCAGAAAGACAGAGAATGTACGAGCAGTACTTC.

This clonotype was recorded many times. V and J are TRBV11-3 and TRBJ2-1; 8 bases agree with TRBD1. V was pared by 6 bases and J by 8 bases, with 15 bases of the junction left unmatched. CDR3 size: 16 residues. Germline V gene data show CDR1 as SGHNT and CDR2 as YENEEA. The CDR3 reads CASSYSLGQGWDEQFF. CDR3 DNA: TGTGCCAGCAGTTACTCCCTCGGACAGGGTTGGGATGAGCAGTTCTTC. The full variable domain, in which reference TRBV11-3 and TRBJ2-1 provide the parts outside the CDR3, is EAGVVQSPRYKIIEKKQPVAFWCNPISGHNTLYWYLQNLGQGPELLIRYENEEAVDDSQLPKDRFSAERLKGVDSTLKIQPAELGDSAVYLCASSYSLGQGWDEQFFGPGTRLTVL.

This clonotype was found many times. The chain couples TRBV11-1 to TRBJ2-7, with 14 bases aligning to TRBD2. This CDR3 region has 19 residues. With 0 bases clipped from V and 3 bases from J, the junction kept 10 bases outside the gene matches. In germline, CDR1 is SGHAT, CDR2 FQDESV (reference sequence). This CDR3 reads CASSLALGTSGSIIYEQYF. The CDR3 DNA is TGTGCCAGCAGCTTAGCGCTCGGGACTAGCGGGAGTATAATCTACGAGCAGTACTTC.

V is TRBV29-1 and J is TRBJ1-2; D is unresolved. Trimming cost V 5 bases and J 6 bases, with 13 bases left between them. There are 12 residues in the CDR3. Germline loops: CDR1 SQVTM, CDR2 ANQGSEA. DNA of the CDR3: TGCAGCGTTCCACATGGCCCGCATGGCTACACCTTC. Protein: CSVPHGPHGYTF.

Comment on this clonotype: This could be a read error, since a much larger clone is one nucleotide away. The chain joins TRBV19 to TRBJ1-5; D unresolved. CDR1 is LNHDA, CDR2 SQIVND, per germline (reference sequence). The CDR3 sequence is 16 residues long. The CDR3 nucleotides read TGTACCAGTAGTATGATCGTCTCTTTGGGCAATCAGCCCCAGCATTTT. It translates to CTSSMIVSLGNQPQHF.

In its sample, this clonotype was seen many times. The chain joins TRBV12-3 or TRBV12-4 to TRBJ1-5; maybe TRBD1 (6 bases). Trimming took 5 bases from V and 3 from J, leaving 17 bases between them. This CDR3 spans 16 amino acids. The CDR3 DNA follows: TGTGCCAGCAGTCGATCTCAGGGGTTTGCCAATCAGCCCCAGCATTTT. It specifies CASSRSQGFANQPQHF.

The chain employs TRBV6-6 and TRBJ1-2; D is possibly TRBD1 (5 bases). CDR1 MNHNY and CDR2 SVGAGI come from the germline V gene (reference sequence). V was trimmed by 2 bases and J by 11 bases, leaving 9 bases between them. The CDR3 runs 11 residues. As DNA, the CDR3 is TGTGCCAGCAGTTACGACGGGGGTTACACCTTC. Its translation is CASSYDGGYTF.

This clonotype has ten or more counts. J is TRBJ2-7 and V is TRBV11-2; TRBD2 matches at 10 bases. This CDR3 contains 15 residues. V was clipped by 5 bases and J by 4 bases; unmatched bases: 8. CDR1 is SGHAT and CDR2 is FQNNGV in the germline V gene. The CDR3: CASSQSSSGSYEQYF. In DNA, the CDR3 is TGTGCCAGCAGCCAATCTTCTAGCGGGAGTTACGAGCAGTACTTC.

This clonotype showed up just a few times. This chain links TRBV5-1 with TRBJ2-5; 11 nucleotides match TRBD1. Germline CDR1 is SGHRS and CDR2 is YFSETQ. V trimming: 4 bases; J trimming: 1 base; junction bases outside the gene matches: 12. The CDR3 is made up of 18 amino acids. This CDR3 is CASSRTGGAGAGQETQYF. The CDR3 DNA reads TGCGCCAGCAGCCGGACAGGGGGCGCAGGAGCTGGCCAAGAGACCCAGTACTTC.

The chain joins TRBV20-1 to TRBJ2-1; unclear D gene. V was clipped by 3 bases and J by 5 bases, with 5 bases between them. Germline V gene lookup returns CDR1 DFQATT and CDR2 SNEGSKA (reference sequence). This CDR3 comprises 11 residues. CDR3 protein: CSASGHNEQFF. CDR3 nucleotide sequence: TGCAGTGCTAGCGGGCACAATGAGCAGTTCTTC.

This clonotype was seen at least ten times. This chain connects TRBV3-1 to TRBJ2-1, with 8 nucleotides matching TRBD1. The germline CDR1 and CDR2 sequences are LGHDT and YNNKEL (reference sequence). V trimming: 1 base; J trimming: 6 bases; junction bases outside the gene matches: 2. CDR3 size: 14 residues. The CDR3 bases are TGTGCCAGCAGCCAAGGACAGGGGATCAATGAGCAGTTCTTC. This gives the protein CASSQGQGINEQFF.

Concerning this clonotype itself: Given a much more abundant clone one base away, this may be a read error. V is TRBV5-6 and J is TRBJ2-7; D gene ambiguous. The CDR3 spans 11 residues. Germline V gives CDR1 SGHDT, CDR2 YYEEEE. V dropped 1 base and J dropped 5 bases, with 4 bases sitting between them. Here the CDR3 DNA reads TGTGCCAGCAGCTTGATCAACGAGCAGTACTTC. It codes for CASSLINEQYF.

This clonotype was counted a few times. This sequence joins TRBV6-1 and TRBJ2-7; 11 bases align to TRBD2. The J segment lost 6 bases and the V segment lost 6 bases, leaving 10 bases of the junction unmatched. From germline, CDR1 is MNHNS and CDR2 SASEGT. CDR3 length equals 15 residues. The CDR3 spells CASSPGTSGYGEQYF. In nucleotides, the CDR3 is TGTGCCAGCAGCCCGGGGACTAGCGGTTACGGCGAGCAGTACTTC.

In its sample, this clonotype was seen a few times. The J gene is TRBJ2-2, the V gene TRBV20-1, with D uncertain. The CDR3 spans 14 residues. Germline V CDR1 and CDR2: DFQATT, SNEGSKA (reference sequence). Between the trimmed V and J ends, which lost 3 bases and 1 base, there was a span of 9 bases. The CDR3 DNA sequence: TGCAGTGCTAGGAGCAGCCAGAACACCGGGGAGCTGTTTTTT. Its translation: CSARSSQNTGELFF.

The chain is built from TRBV20-1 and TRBJ2-3; TRBD2 might be the D (5 bases). V lost 2 bases and J 3 bases, leaving 9 bases between the germline ends. The V gene's germline CDR1 is DFQATT and CDR2 SNEGSKA (reference sequence). This CDR3 has 13 amino acids. CDR3 sequence (DNA): TGCAGTGCTAGAACTAGAGGGACAGATACGCAGTATTTT. Amino acids: CSARTRGTDTQYF.

This clonotype was picked up many times. V usage is TRBV29-1 and J usage is TRBJ2-3; TRBD1 aligns across 7 bases. J gave up 0 bases and V 7 bases, and 7 bases lay outside the gene matches. CDR1 is SQVTM and CDR2 is ANQGSEA in the germline V gene. The CDR3 is 14 amino acids. The CDR3 bases are TGCAGCGCCGGGACAGTAGCTAGCACAGATACGCAGTATTTT. Its translation: CSAGTVASTDTQYF.

This clonotype was seen repeatedly, ten times or more. The V gene is TRBV4-1, the J gene TRBJ2-3; 7 bases map to TRBD2. Trimming removed 1 base from V and 2 bases from J; junction bases left unmatched: 3. The CDR3 has 15 residues. Germline V gene data show CDR1 as MGHRA and CDR2 as YSYEKL. The CDR3 DNA reads TGCGCCAGCAGCCAAGCGTGGGACTACACAGATACGCAGTATTTT. Protein sequence: CASSQAWDYTDTQYF.

This clonotype was picked up many times. J is TRBJ1-4 and V is TRBV29-1; 7 nucleotides agree with TRBD1. The germline CDR1 and CDR2 sequences are SQVTM and ANQGSEA. With 4 bases clipped from V and 3 bases from J, the junction kept 2 bases outside the gene matches. The CDR3 contains 13 residues. The CDR3: CSVAGTANEKLFF. The CDR3 coding sequence is TGCAGCGTTGCCGGGACAGCTAATGAAAAACTGTTTTTT. Based on the CDR3 plus reference TRBV29-1 and TRBJ1-4, the full variable domain is SAVISQKPSRDICQRGTSLTIQCQVDSQVTMMFWYRQQPGQSLTLIATANQGSEATYESGFVIDKFPISRPNLTFSTLTVSNMSPEDSSIYLCSVAGTANEKLFFGSGTQLSVL.

This clonotype has just a few counts. This chain uses TRBV29-1 with TRBJ1-1, with TRBD1 identical over 7 bases. Trimming removed 4 bases from V and 1 base from J; junction bases left unmatched: 3. Per the germline V gene, CDR1 is SQVTM and CDR2 is ANQGSEA. CDR3 length: 13 amino acids. The CDR3 loop reads CSVVGQQNTEAFF. CDR3 bases: TGCAGCGTTGTGGGACAGCAGAACACTGAAGCTTTCTTT.

V and J are TRBV7-9 and TRBJ1-1; no definite D call. The CDR3 is 14 amino acids. Trimming left V 5 bases short and J 3 bases short, with 13 bases between. Germline CDR1 reads SEHNR; CDR2 reads FQNEAQ (reference sequence). CDR3: CASSLRTRDTEAFF. The CDR3 bases are TGTGCCAGCAGCCTCCGAACCCGGGACACTGAAGCTTTCTTT.